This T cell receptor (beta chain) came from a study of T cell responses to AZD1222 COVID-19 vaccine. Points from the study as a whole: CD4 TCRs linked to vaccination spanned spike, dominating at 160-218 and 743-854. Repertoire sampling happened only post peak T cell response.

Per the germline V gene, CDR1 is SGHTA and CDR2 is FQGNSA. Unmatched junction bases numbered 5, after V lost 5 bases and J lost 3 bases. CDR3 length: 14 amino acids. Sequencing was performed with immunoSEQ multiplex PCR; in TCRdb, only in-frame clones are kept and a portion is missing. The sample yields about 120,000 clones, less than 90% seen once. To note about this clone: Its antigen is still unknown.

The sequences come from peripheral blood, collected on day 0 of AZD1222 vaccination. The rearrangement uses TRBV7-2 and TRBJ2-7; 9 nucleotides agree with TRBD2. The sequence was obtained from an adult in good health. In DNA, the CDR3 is TGTGCCAGCAGCATTAGCGGGAGCCTCTACGAGCAGTACTTC. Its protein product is CASSISGSLYEQYF.